The present T cell receptor (beta chain) was sequenced within a study of shared clonotypes between healthy human individuals. V was pared by 3 bases and J by 9 bases, with 13 bases between. The CDR3 totals 13 residues. Per the germline V gene, CDR1 is MRHNA and CDR2 is SNTAGT. Profiling relied on immunoSEQ multiplex PCR, and the TCRdb table lists in-frame clones only, not all of them. The sample includes approximately 740,000 clones, more than 85% seen only once; the top ten take about 25%. General observations from the study: Among donors, clonotype sharing was expected to be affected by sequencing depth. The authors sampled blood alone, and tissue repertoires likely differ. Naive subsets generally exceeded memory subsets in estimated richness.

The naive CD8 fraction comprised CD45RO-negative cells positively selected for CCR7 and excluded terminally differentiated effector memory CD45RA+ cells. About this clone itself: As yet, its antigen is unknown.

The V and J genes are TRBV6-4 and TRBJ2-3; D call uncertain. The TCR comes from a man aged 25-45 years in good health. The sample taken for sequencing was naive CD8+ T cells sorted from blood. Here the CDR3 DNA reads TGTGCCAGCAGTGATTTTGTCGGCCTCACGCAGTATTTT. Encoded protein: CASSDFVGLTQYF.